This TCR beta chain was retrieved from a study of early T cells in non-severe SARS-CoV-2 infection. General study results and limits: Private and CD4 specificities were missed by VDJdb matching, skewed to anti-spike CD8.

Comment on this clonotype: No antigen is known for it.

cDNA molecules, individually, were tagged with unique molecular identifiers. TCRdb reanalysed the 5' RACE reads using MiXCR and keeps one entry per CDR3 protein. This table has about 110,000 distinct CDR3 sequences, around 10% appearing once. CDR1 and CDR2 from the germline V gene are ENHRY and SYGVKD. The CDR3 loop spans 14 amino acids. V lost 11 bases and J 4 bases, leaving 18 bases between the germline ends. The receptor was isolated from an adult who was a healthcare worker with PCR-confirmed SARS-CoV-2 infection or an uninfected control (not recorded which). J is TRBJ2-1 and V is TRBV10-3; perhaps TRBD1 as D (6 bases). Source material: whole blood. CDR3 amino acids: CALRSDSRYNEQFF. The DNA for the CDR3 is TGTGCCCTACGATCGGACAGTCGATACAATGAGCAGTTCTTC.